Described below is a single T cell receptor (beta chain) sequence and its context. Its antigen is currently unknown. This CDR3 is 15 amino acids long. This specimen belongs to a study of cytomegalovirus exposure and HLA in healthy donors. Amplification used 60 Vbeta primers and 13 Jbeta primers. The protocol was immunoSEQ multiplex PCR, while the TCRdb copy is restricted to in-frame clones and leaves out a portion. This table has about 130,000 clones, around 74% appearing once. Study-wide results and limits: With DRB1 most and HLA-C fewest, TCR association rates differed between HLA loci in a later analysis.

Input material: PBMCs. V is TRBV21-1 and J is TRBJ1-1; TRBD1 was called by the table and not checked on the DNA. TRBV21-1 is a pseudogene locus. This sequence was found in a young man in good health and CMV-seropositive. The CDR3 reads CASSKRDRGNTEAFF. CDR3 in DNA: TGTGCCAGCAGCAAACGGGACAGGGGGAATACTGAAGCTTTCTTT.